The rows below give T cell receptor beta chains drawn from one sample of a study of glioma-infiltrating T cells after dendritic cell vaccination. Clones were sequenced by immunoSEQ multiplex PCR, and TCRdb holds only the in-frame ones, with some missing. The sample contains roughly 87,000 clones, around 83% of which appear only once. The input for sequencing was blood, taken after dendritic cell vaccination. All receptors come from a human donor with glioblastoma. The CDR3 runs from the conserved cysteine through the conserved F or W. A D gene is named only where the DNA matches it firmly. Clone size is given for some rows only: seen once, a few or many times, or a class if the clone is expanded.

once	TRBJ2-5	TRBD2	TRBV7-2	CASSLATSGGQETQYF	TGTGCCAGCAGCTTAGCGACTAGCGGGGGACAAGAGACCCAGTACTTC
once	TRBJ2-2	TRBD2	TRBV7-2	CASSRVAGTNTGELFF	TGTGCCAGCAGCCGAGTTGCCGGGACTAATACCGGGGAGCTGTTTTTT
NA	TRBJ1-2	NA	TRBV6-1	CASSLSGGYGYTF	TGTGCCAGCAGCCTAAGCGGTGGGTATGGCTACACCTTC
NA	TRBJ2-1	TRBD2	TRBV19	CASSGTSGGFSYNEQFF	TGTGCCAGTTCCGGGACTAGCGGGGGATTCTCCTACAATGAGCAGTTCTTC
few	TRBJ1-5	NA	TRBV5-1	CASSLDPGLRQPQHF	TGCGCCAGCAGCTTGGATCCGGGTTTAAGGCAGCCCCAGCATTTT
NA	TRBJ2-7	NA	TRBV6-1	CASSESGETSYEQYF	TGTGCCAGCAGCGAATCGGGAGAAACCTCCTACGAGCAGTACTTC
few	TRBJ2-1	TRBD1	TRBV5-1	CASSLDRTGDYNEQFF	TGCGCCAGCAGCTTGGACAGGACAGGGGACTACAATGAGCAGTTCTTC
NA	TRBJ2-3	TRBD1	TRBV7-2	CASSIGTGRGTDTQYF	TGTGCCAGCAGCATTGGGACAGGCAGGGGCACAGATACGCAGTATTTT
NA	TRBJ2-5	TRBD2	TRBV4-2	CASSQEGLAEQETQYF	TGTGCCAGCAGCCAAGAGGGACTAGCGGAGCAAGAGACCCAGTACTTC
NA	TRBJ1-2	TRBD1	TRBV9	CASSLGTGQGGYTF	TGTGCCAGCAGCCTCGGGACAGGGCAGGGGGGCTACACCTTC
NA	TRBJ2-5	TRBD1	TRBV7-3	CASSLAAGGRETQYF	TGTGCCAGCAGCTTAGCGGCAGGGGGCAGGGAGACCCAGTACTTC
NA	TRBJ1-2	NA	TRBV28	CASSFGLLANYGYTF	TGTGCCAGCAGTTTTGGGCTTTTAGCTAACTATGGCTACACCTTC
NA	TRBJ1-4	TRBD1	TRBV4-3	CASSQDLRGQLNEKLFF	TGCGCCAGCAGCCAAGATTTGAGGGGACAGCTCAATGAAAAACTGTTTTTT
NA	TRBJ1-1	NA	TRBV7-9	CASSLHELNTEAFF	TGTGCCAGCAGCTTACACGAGCTGAACACTGAAGCTTTCTTT
NA	TRBJ1-1	NA	TRBV7-9	CASSLDSMREAFF	TGTGCCAGCAGCTTAGATTCTATGAGAGAAGCTTTCTTT
NA	TRBJ1-1	NA	TRBV6-5	CASSYGQANTEAFF	TGTGCCAGCAGTTACGGTCAAGCAAACACTGAAGCTTTCTTT
NA	TRBJ1-1	TRBD1	TRBV12-5	CASGLVRPTGANTEAFF	TGTGCTAGTGGTTTGGTACGTCCGACAGGGGCGAACACTGAAGCTTTCTTT
few	TRBJ2-5	TRBD1	TRBV6-1	CASRRDRGETQYF	TGTGCCAGCAGGAGGGACAGGGGTGAGACCCAGTACTTC
NA	TRBJ2-5	TRBD1	TRBV7-9	CASSPGTGALQETQYF	TGTGCCAGCAGTCCCGGGACAGGAGCTCTACAAGAGACCCAGTACTTC
NA	TRBJ1-2	TRBD1	TRBV7-8	CASSLPQGQGGYTF	TGTGCCAGCAGCCTGCCACAGGGGCAAGGCGGCTACACCTTC
once	TRBJ1-2	NA	TRBV30	CAWTGRGSYTF	TGTGCCTGGACCGGAAGAGGGAGCTACACCTTC
NA	TRBJ1-1	NA	TRBV6-6	CASSRFMNTEAFF	TGTGCCAGCAGCAGGTTCATGAACACTGAAGCTTTCTTT
NA	TRBJ2-1	TRBD1	TRBV2	CASSVGTGKNEQFF	TGTGCCAGCAGTGTGGGGACAGGGAAGAATGAGCAGTTCTTC
NA	TRBJ2-7	NA	TRBV5-1	CASSLRGLSYEQYF	TGCGCCAGCAGCTTGCGGGGTTTGTCCTACGAGCAGTACTTC
once	TRBJ1-1	NA	TRBV30	CAWSKGENTEAFF	TGTGCCTGGAGTAAAGGGGAGAACACTGAAGCTTTCTTT
few	TRBJ2-7	NA	TRBV4-3	CASSQVEGDKEQYF	TGCGCCAGCAGCCAAGTCGAGGGGGACAAGGAGCAGTACTTC
NA	TRBJ1-3	NA	TRBV19	CASSSTRGDTIYF	TGTGCCAGTAGTTCGACTCGCGGAGACACCATATATTTT
once	TRBJ2-7	TRBD1	TRBV2	CASKDREVSEQYF	TGTGCCAGCAAAGACAGGGAAGTGAGCGAGCAGTACTTC
NA	TRBJ1-1	NA	TRBV13	CASSRGAGQNTEAFF	TGTGCCAGCAGCCGAGGAGCGGGACAAAACACTGAAGCTTTCTTT
NA	TRBJ1-2	NA	TRBV14	CASSQRIGGEGYTF	TGTGCCAGCAGCCAAAGGATAGGAGGGGAAGGCTACACCTTC
NA	TRBJ1-1	NA	TRBV5-1	CASSGWGEDTEAFF	TGCGCCAGCAGCGGTTGGGGGGAGGACACTGAAGCTTTCTTT
NA	TRBJ2-7	NA	TRBV4-3	CASSQFDRAYEQYF	TGCGCCAGCAGCCAATTTGACAGAGCCTACGAGCAGTACTTC
NA	TRBJ1-6	NA	TRBV6-1	CASSERDYFQRDSPLHF	TGTGCCAGCAGCGAAAGGGATTATTTCCAGAGGGATTCACCCCTCCACTTT
NA	TRBJ2-3	NA	TRBV10-3	CAIMGQGTDTQYF	TGTGCCATCATGGGCCAGGGCACAGATACGCAGTATTTT
NA	TRBJ2-3	TRBD2	TRBV7-7	CASSLQGGSDTQYF	TGTGCTAGCAGCTTGCAGGGAGGGTCAGATACGCAGTATTTT
NA	TRBJ1-3	NA	TRBV28	CASTMGGDSGNTIYF	TGTGCCAGCACCATGGGGGGGGACTCTGGAAACACCATATATTTT
NA	TRBJ1-5	NA	TRBV2	CASSELRRDQPQHF	TGTGCCAGCAGTGAACTAAGGCGGGATCAGCCCCAGCATTTT
NA	TRBJ1-1	NA	TRBV5-4	CASSLPNTEAFF	TGTGCCAGCAGCCTTCCGAACACTGAAGCTTTCTTT
NA	TRBJ1-1	NA	TRBV7-2	CASATRLRTAFMNTEAFF	TGTGCCAGCGCTACTAGGTTAAGGACAGCCTTTATGAACACTGAAGCTTTCTTT
NA	TRBJ2-7	NA	TRBV30	CAWTVPPAEGYEQYF	TGTGCCTGGACCGTACCCCCCGCGGAAGGCTACGAGCAGTACTTC